Presented here are 30 T cell receptor beta chains from one specimen sequenced in a study of blood T cells in healthy people across ages. For the second PCR, which ran for 7 to 11 cycles, a sample-barcoded 5' primer and a J-beta primer mix were used. TCRdb ran MiXCR on the 5' RACE reads and lists one entry per CDR3 protein. The sample has 2 million or so distinct CDR3 sequences, 49% seen once. Sequencing was done on a sample of blood. Receptor source: a woman aged 35 to 49 in good health.

This chain uses TRBV12-3 or TRBV12-4 with TRBJ2-5; tentative D call: TRBD1 (6 bases). Trimming stripped 5 bases from V and 1 base from J, with 14 bases between. CDR3 length: 15 amino acids. CDR3 nucleotides: TGTGCCAGCAGTAAGACAGGCGAGTTCCAAGAGACCCAGTACTTC. Its protein is CASSKTGEFQETQYF.

This sequence joins TRBV27 and TRBJ2-5, with 7 bases aligning to TRBD1. Looked up from germline, CDR1 is MNHEY and CDR2 is SMNVEV (reference sequence). V trimming: 7 bases; J trimming: 7 bases; junction bases outside the gene matches: 6. The CDR3 consists of 12 residues. CDR3 in DNA: TGTGCCAGCACGGACAGGCTGGGGACCCAGTACTTC. Its translation: CASTDRLGTQYF.

This clonotype has only a few counts. V gene TRBV6-5 combines with J gene TRBJ2-7; D might be TRBD1 (7 bases). From germline, CDR1 is MNHEY and CDR2 SVGAGI. The CDR3 totals 15 residues. Trimming removed 5 bases from V and 2 bases from J, with 16 bases in between. DNA of the CDR3: TGTGCCAGCAGTAGTTCCAGGGGGACTCCCTACGAGCAGTACTTC. Translating gives CASSSSRGTPYEQYF.

CDR3 sequence reads: CASSLYVGSQYF. The CDR3 DNA follows: TGTGCCAGCAGCTTGTATGTAGGGTCGCAGTATTTT. The chain joins TRBV5-6 to TRBJ2-3; no clear D. This CDR3 has 12 amino acids. V lost 1 base and J lost 10, with 10 bases in between. Per the germline V gene, CDR1 is SGHDT and CDR2 is YYEEEE.

This clonotype occurred a few times. V usage is TRBV29-1 and J usage is TRBJ2-4, with D tentatively TRBD1 (6 bases). The CDR3 has 15 amino acids. Per the germline V gene, CDR1 is SQVTM and CDR2 is ANQGSEA. Trimming shortened V by 4 bases and J by 2 bases, and 15 bases separated the two germline ends. This chain's CDR3 is CSVGDPTGTKNIQYF. Written as DNA, the CDR3 is TGCAGCGTTGGGGACCCGACAGGAACCAAAAACATTCAGTACTTC. Looking up the rest from reference TRBV29-1 and TRBJ2-4 gives the full variable domain: SAVISQKPSRDICQRGTSLTIQCQVDSQVTMMFWYRQQPGQSLTLIATANQGSEATYESGFVIDKFPISRPNLTFSTLTVSNMSPEDSSIYLCSVGDPTGTKNIQYFGAGTRLSVL.

V is TRBV7-2 and J is TRBJ1-2, with D maybe TRBD1 (6 bases). CDR1 and CDR2 (germline): SGHTA, FQGNSA. CDR3 length equals 16 residues. Trimming took 2 bases from V and 2 from J, leaving 15 bases between them. CDR3 coding DNA: TGTGCCAGCAGCTTATATTGGGACACTACCAACTATGGCTACACCTTC. Translated, it gives CASSLYWDTTNYGYTF.

This clonotype was recorded a few times. The chain combines TRBV12-3 or TRBV12-4 with TRBJ1-6; 9 positions match TRBD1. This CDR3 region has 15 residues. The ends lost 6 bases at V and 7 bases at J; junction bases unmatched: 7. The CDR3 region is CASRATGTGNSPLHF. The CDR3 DNA is TGTGCCAGCAGGGCCACCGGGACAGGGAATTCACCCCTCCACTTT.

The sample holds a few counts of this clonotype. The CDR3 DNA reads as TGTGCCAGCAGCAAAGTACCGGTTCCTCGGGAGACCCAGTACTTC. It codes for CASSKVPVPRETQYF. J is TRBJ2-5 and V is TRBV21-1. TRBV21-1 is labeled a pseudogene. This CDR3 has 15 amino acids.

The chain recombines TRBV29-1 with TRBJ2-3; TRBD1 agrees at 7 bases. The germline CDR1 and CDR2 sequences are SQVTM and ANQGSEA. The CDR3 is 13 residues long. Losses at the gene ends were 3 bases for V and 4 bases for J; bases not matched to a gene: 4. The CDR3 nucleotides read TGCAGCGTTGATACAGGGGCGGCAGATACGCAGTATTTT. It codes for CSVDTGAADTQYF.

The chain employs TRBV3-1 and TRBJ2-4; possibly TRBD1 or TRBD2 for D (5 bases each). The CDR3 is 14 amino acids. Germline CDR1 LGHDT, CDR2 YNNKEL (reference sequence). Trimming removed 2 bases at V and 6 bases at J, with 11 bases between. The CDR3 DNA is TGTGCCAGCAGCCAACGGGACGGACTAAACATTCAGTACTTC. Its protein product is CASSQRDGLNIQYF. The entire variable domain, with the rest obtained from reference TRBV3-1 and TRBJ2-4, is as follows: DTAVSQTPKYLVTQMGNDKSIKCEQNLGHDTMYWYKQDSKKFLKIMFSYNNKELIINETVPNRFSPKSPDKAHLNLHINSLELGDSAVYFCASSQRDGLNIQYFGAGTRLSVL.

This chain connects TRBV29-1 to TRBJ2-5; D may be TRBD1 or TRBD2 (5 bases each). V dropped 2 bases and J dropped 0 bases, with 19 bases sitting between them. Germline loops: CDR1 SQVTM, CDR2 ANQGSEA. The CDR3 totals 17 residues. The chain's CDR3 is CSVENSIGAEYQETQYF. As DNA, the CDR3 is TGCAGCGTTGAAAATTCGATCGGGGCCGAGTACCAAGAGACCCAGTACTTC. Combining the CDR3 with reference TRBV29-1 and TRBJ2-5 gives the whole variable domain SAVISQKPSRDICQRGTSLTIQCQVDSQVTMMFWYRQQPGQSLTLIATANQGSEATYESGFVIDKFPISRPNLTFSTLTVSNMSPEDSSIYLCSVENSIGAEYQETQYFGPGTRLLVL.

This clonotype was recorded a few times. This chain connects TRBV4-2 to TRBJ2-1; 8 nucleotides line up with TRBD1. With 0 bases clipped from V and 8 bases from J, the junction kept 3 bases outside the gene matches. Germline V lookup: CDR1 LGHNA, CDR2 YNFKEQ. The CDR3 runs to 14 residues. CDR3 loop: CASSQEQGADEQFF. The DNA of the CDR3 is TGTGCCAGCAGCCAAGAGCAGGGGGCGGATGAGCAGTTCTTC.

The genes are TRBV15 and TRBJ2-5; TRBD1 matches 7 bases. TRBJ2-1 matches the DNA end more closely, so the J call is doubtful. This CDR3 is 16 amino acids long. Germline V gene sequence: CDR1 LNHNV, CDR2 YYDKDF (reference sequence). CDR3 in amino acids: CATSRGDRDRQETQFF. The CDR3 DNA reads as TGTGCCACCAGCAGAGGGGACCGGGACAGACAAGAGACCCAGTTCTTC.

J is TRBJ1-2 and V is TRBV6-2 or TRBV6-3, with no clear D. Germline V gene data show CDR1 as MNHEY and CDR2 as SVGEGT. The CDR3 covers 13 residues. V was trimmed by 5 bases and J by 4 bases, leaving 11 bases between them. CDR3 amino acids: CASSKGRSYGYTF. CDR3 nucleotide sequence: TGTGCCAGCAGTAAAGGGCGGAGCTATGGCTACACCTTC.

This sequence joins TRBV6-2 or TRBV6-3 and TRBJ2-5, with 12 nucleotides matching TRBD1. The J call is in doubt because the DNA end fits TRBJ2-7 better. The CDR3 totals 14 residues. The germline V gene has CDR1 MNHEY and CDR2 SVGEGT. CDR3 in amino acids: CASIAGTGGAEQYF. CDR3 nucleotide sequence: TGTGCCAGCATCGCCGGGACAGGGGGCGCCGAGCAGTACTTC.

This sequence joins TRBV5-1 and TRBJ1-1; 8 bases map to TRBD1. Germline CDR1 is SGHRS and CDR2 is YFSETQ. The junction had 5 bases not matched to a gene; V was cut back by 0 bases and J by 4 bases. The CDR3 has 15 amino acids. The CDR3 protein is CASSLAQGGSTEAFF. The CDR3 DNA sequence: TGCGCCAGCAGCTTGGCACAGGGGGGGAGCACTGAAGCTTTCTTT.

The V call is TRBV20-1, the J call TRBJ1-1, with TRBD1 as a possible D gene (5 bases). The CDR3 runs 12 residues. Germline CDR1 reads DFQATT; CDR2 reads SNEGSKA (reference sequence). V was cut by 0 bases and J by 6 bases, with 8 bases left in between. In DNA form, the CDR3 reads TGCAGTGCTAGAGAGGGGGGATCTGAAGCTTTCTTT. This translates into CSAREGGSEAFF.

The chain recombines TRBV15 with TRBJ2-1; possible D gene TRBD1, 7 bases. The ends were cut back, 0 bases at V and 1 base at J, with 16 bases in the middle. CDR1 LNHNV and CDR2 YYDKDF come from the germline V gene (reference sequence). The CDR3 totals 18 residues. CDR3 loop: CATSREGARGRSYNEQFF. CDR3 nucleotide sequence: TGTGCCACCAGCAGAGAGGGAGCCAGGGGGAGGTCCTACAATGAGCAGTTCTTC.

This clonotype has just a few counts. The chain links TRBV25-1 to TRBJ1-5; D unresolved. The germline gives CDR1 MGHDK, CDR2 SYGVNS. Between the trimmed V and J ends, which lost 2 bases and 0 bases, there was a span of 5 bases. The CDR3 spans 14 residues. The CDR3 coding sequence is TGTGCCAGCAGTGAAGGCGGTAGCAATCAGCCCCAGCATTTT. This translates into CASSEGGSNQPQHF. The full variable domain, with the rest looked up from reference TRBV25-1 and TRBJ1-5, is EADIYQTPRYLVIGTGKKITLECSQTMGHDKMYWYQQDPGMELHLIHYSYGVNSTEKGDLSSESTVSRIRTEHFPLTLESARPSHTSQYLCASSEGGSNQPQHFGDGTRLSIL.

This clonotype was seen a few times. DNA of the CDR3: TGTGCCAGCAGCCAAGTAGGGGGCTTCTACAATGAGCAGTTCTTC. This encodes CASSQVGGFYNEQFF. V and J are TRBV4-2 and TRBJ2-1; 7 bases map to TRBD1. V gave up 1 base and J gave up 3 bases; unmatched junction bases: 3. Germline lookup yields CDR1 LGHNA and CDR2 YNFKEQ. The CDR3 consists of 15 residues.

This chain connects TRBV12-3 or TRBV12-4 to TRBJ1-5, with 7 bases matching TRBD1. The CDR3 totals 15 residues. V lost 6 bases to trimming and J lost 6 bases; unmatched junction nucleotides: 11. For the CDR3, the DNA is TGTGCCAGCAGCCCTAACAGGGGTAAAGGTCAGCCCCAGCATTTT. Protein product: CASSPNRGKGQPQHF.

This clonotype was seen a handful of times. J is TRBJ2-1 and V is TRBV6-2 or TRBV6-3; D not resolved. CDR3 length: 14 amino acids. CDR1 MNHEY and CDR2 SVGEGT come from the germline V gene. Trimming removed 0 bases from V and 9 bases from J, with 12 bases in between. The chain's CDR3 is CASSYSPAKGEQFF. CDR3 sequence (DNA): TGTGCCAGCAGTTACTCGCCCGCAAAGGGTGAGCAGTTCTTC.

This clonotype was picked up a small number of times. The chain has TRBV6-1 and TRBJ2-5; possibly TRBD1 for D (5 bases). CDR3 length: 14 amino acids. Germline V gene data show CDR1 as MNHNS and CDR2 as SASEGT. Trimming took off 2 bases at V and 7 bases at J, with 14 bases between the two ends. CDR3 residues: CASSELPIGATQYF. The CDR3 nucleotides are TGTGCCAGCAGTGAACTCCCGATTGGGGCGACCCAGTACTTC.

The chain carries TRBV20-1 and TRBJ2-4; D is possibly TRBD1 or TRBD2 (6 bases each). The DNA matches TRBJ2-7 better at its end, which makes the J call doubtful. This CDR3 comprises 11 residues. Germline lookup yields CDR1 DFQATT and CDR2 SNEGSKA (reference sequence). The CDR3 DNA is TGCGGAGGGGGTGGGATGAACGAGCAGTACTTC. Its translation is CGGGGMNEQYF.

This clonotype was observed a few times. The V and J genes are TRBV29-1 and TRBJ2-4, with TRBD2 matching 11 bases. The DNA end lines up better with TRBJ2-7; the J call may be wrong. This CDR3 contains 14 residues. Per the germline V gene, CDR1 is SQVTM and CDR2 is ANQGSEA. CDR3 DNA: TGCAGCGCCGGGAGTGGTCTAGCGGGGGGCGAGCAGTACTTC. It codes for CSAGSGLAGGEQYF.

This clonotype was detected a few times. The genes are TRBV29-1 and TRBJ1-4; 10 bases align to TRBD1. Looked up from germline, CDR1 is SQVTM and CDR2 is ANQGSEA. The CDR3 contains 15 residues. V gave up 6 bases and J gave up 9 bases; unmatched junction bases: 13. In DNA, the CDR3 is TGCAGCGTAGGGGCCGGGACAGGGGACCTTAAAAAACTGTTTTTT. Amino acids: CSVGAGTGDLKKLFF.

The CDR3 nucleotides are TGTGCCAGCAGCCAAGATGGGGACAGCCTTAATGAAAAACTGTTTTTT. This sequence encodes CASSQDGDSLNEKLFF. The chain employs TRBV4-2 and TRBJ1-4; the match to TRBD1 covers 7 bases. Germline lookup yields CDR1 LGHNA and CDR2 YNFKEQ. This CDR3 contains 16 residues. Unmatched junction bases numbered 5, after V lost 0 bases and J lost 4 bases.

This sequence joins TRBV7-2 and TRBJ2-5, with 7 bases identical to TRBD2. This CDR3 region has 14 residues. After removal of 5 bases from V and 7 bases from J, the junction contained 10 bases not matched to a gene. CDR1 and CDR2 (germline): SGHTA, FQGNSA. The CDR3 sequence is CASSALAAGRTQYF. The DNA of the CDR3 is TGTGCCAGCAGCGCCCTAGCGGCAGGTCGGACCCAGTACTTC.

The gene calls are TRBV5-8 and TRBJ2-7; D might be TRBD2 (6 bases). The V gene lost 0 bases and the J gene lost 0 bases, with 13 bases spanning the gap. Germline V gene lookup returns CDR1 SGHTS and CDR2 YDEGEE. CDR3 length equals 16 residues. The CDR3 is CASSLGQEGSSYEQYF. In nucleotides, the CDR3 is TGTGCCAGCAGCTTGGGGCAGGAGGGGAGCTCCTACGAGCAGTACTTC. Full variable domain (remainder filled in from reference TRBV5-8 and TRBJ2-7): EAGVTQSPTHLIKTRGQQATLRCSPISGHTSVYWYQQALGLGLQFLLWYDEGEERNRGNFPPRFSGRQFPNYSSELNVNALELEDSALYLCASSLGQEGSSYEQYFGPGTRLTVT.

The V gene is TRBV20-1, the J gene TRBJ2-5; 12 bases match TRBD2. There are 14 residues in the CDR3. V shed 4 bases, J shed 11 bases, and the junction held 11 bases outside the gene matches. Per the germline V gene, CDR1 is DFQATT and CDR2 is SNEGSKA (reference sequence). The CDR3 sequence is CSATSGGAYNEQYF. CDR3 nucleotides: TGCAGTGCTACTAGCGGGGGGGCCTACAATGAGCAGTACTTC.